This T cell receptor beta chain comes out of a study of cytomegalovirus exposure and HLA in healthy donors (TCRdb year 2017). A note on the overall study: An earlier analysis of some 550 of the donors reported 250 to 350 Gb of sequence data and 120 million or so unique TCR beta sequences from 150 million to 200 million T cells. Around 320 gigabases of sequencing data and approximately 93 million unique TCR sequences were included in an early release covering about 700 HLA-typed donors. The genetic ancestry cluster associated with self-reported Caucasian donors included 70% to 85% of the roughly 400 genotyped donors. The study was designed to test whether signatures of past pathogen exposure could be identified by cataloging public T cell receptors. The study used immunosequencing to profile the T cell repertoires of 666 subjects and linked those repertoires to cytomegalovirus serostatus. Along with the approximately 650-subject first cohort, a separate validation cohort of 120 different subjects was used. High-throughput TCR immunosequencing, statistical association of individual TCRs with disease status, and machine learning were combined to predict cytomegalovirus infection status. A later analysis re-analyzed previously published TCR beta repertoires from 660 or so donors and added high-resolution HLA genotyping to study TCR occurrence patterns. The later analysis used no new phenotypic data to find candidate immune exposures, relying instead on TCR beta sequences and their occurrence across donors. To decide whether each TCR beta V gene segment behaved as functional or pseudogenic, an earlier analysis of approximately 600 of the donors relied on high-throughput TCR beta sequencing. Alongside the repertoire data, information on donor age, sex, ethnicity and CMV serostatus was compiled. Genome-wide SNP genotypes for about 60% of the roughly 700 donors were used in a later genetic analysis, which treated that subset as a discovery cohort. All discovery cohort repertoires had been generated on a single sequencing platform. Both class I and class II loci were covered by HLA typing, at four-digit resolution. Typing coverage varied by locus: roughly 629-640 donors for A, B, C, DRB1 and DQB1; under 550 for DQA1; about 570 for DPA1; roughly 450 for DPB1. A handful of DR-DQ haplotypes were handled as single units for association and clustering because linkage in the cohort was strong. Among 398 genotyped donors of the cohort, an average of about 240,000 unique TCR beta nucleotide sequences was sequenced per donor, of which approximately 18% were non-productive.

The germline V gene provides CDR1 KGHSH and CDR2 LQKENI. Germline trimming amounts to 4 bases on V and 2 bases on J, with 3 as the count of junction bases outside the gene matches. Counted from cysteine to phenylalanine, this CDR3 has 16 amino acids. Just the 48-base CDR3 DNA is kept, in frame starting at base 1. On the study overall, not on this receptor specifically: Because counts were too low, fewer than 20 rarely observed V segments, including chromosome 9 orphons, were excluded from the earlier analysis of under 650 of the donors. In a later analysis, TCR association rates were found to vary across HLA loci, with the most associated TCRs seen for DRB1 alleles and the fewest for HLA-C alleles. The authors suggested that the approach could potentially be extended to other disease states and immunological phenotypes. In a later genetic analysis, fewer N-insertions in productive TCRs were reported among donors in an Asian-associated ancestry cluster than the roughly 640-donor mean. Because some donors lacked HLA typing at each locus, the association tests relied only on the typed subset. Roughly uniform sequencing depth across donors was assumed in presence/absence analyses, although this assumption may not hold. In a later genetic analysis, a missense DCLRE1C variant was associated with V-gene and J-gene trimming of TCR beta chains, and the association was replicated in an independent cohort. A further reported finding was that TCR beta sequences accurately predicted the HLA-A and HLA-B alleles for most subjects in the first cohort. Some IMGT-functional V segments, including TRBV6-2 and TRBV6-3, could not be told apart with the 87-base-pair reads, so those segments were excluded. A cluster of highly shared sequence variants was judged likely to be a technical artifact of the sequencing pipeline. CMV serostatus was the only immune exposure information available for the cohort. In an earlier analysis of around 500 of the donors, most TCR beta V segments appeared in productive rearrangements about 87% or about 30% of the time, broadly matching IMGT annotations. In both the original and validation cohorts, the classifier was reported to diagnose cytomegalovirus status with high specificity and sensitivity. When HLA alleles, especially DR and DQ, strongly co-occurred, TCR associations were difficult to assign to individual alleles. Most TCR sequences were observed very rarely across donors, whereas some public TCRs were present in many individuals. In vitro tests confirmed that a few of the cytomegalovirus-associated TCR beta chains recognize cytomegalovirus antigens. Specific HLA alleles were associated with 16,951 TCR beta sequences at a false discovery rate of 0.05 in a later analysis. A later analysis reported that several top co-occurrence clusters appeared linked to parvovirus B19, influenza, CMV and Epstein-Barr virus. Correlated functional status among segregating V segments might be attributable to linkage disequilibrium, but an unknown experimental factor could not be ruled out. In this cohort, only TCR beta chains were sequenced, and detectable features were limited by the absence of alpha or paired-chain data. Most CMV-associated TCR beta chains appeared to be HLA-restricted in a later analysis, and the HLA associations seemed to be driven largely by CMV exposure. In a later analysis, HLA-associated TCR beta chains were found to be more clonally expanded and to have lower generation probabilities than equally common non-associated chains. A total of 150 or so TCR beta chains were listed by the study as associated with cytomegalovirus.

The cohort comprised some 700 healthy bone marrow donors. At the time of sampling, every cohort member was nominally healthy, though immune exposures that went unrecorded were likely present. The donor tested CMV seronegative and was one of the 352 seronegative cohort members. A peripheral blood sample was provided by each donor, and peripheral blood mononuclear cells were used for TCR beta sequencing. Genomic DNA was extracted from the blood cell samples with the Qiagen DNeasy Blood Extraction Kit. For this clone: No cognate antigen has been identified for it. Per-nucleotide qualities are absent, and no much larger clonotype sits a single base away.

Preparation of the library involved the immunoSEQ multiplex PCR assay. For the multiplex PCR, a mixture combining 60 forward primers for TCR Vbeta segments and 13 reverse primers for TCR Jbeta segments was used. A multiplex PCR assay on genomic DNA amplified the CDR3 region of rearranged TCR beta genes. The Illumina HiSeq System was used to sequence the amplified TCR beta libraries as 87-base-pair reads. The paper's data handling went like this. A later analysis tallied around 82 million unique TCR beta chains across the approximately 670 repertoires, and about 10 million of those chains were shared by two or more donors. Raw reads were error-corrected and collapsed into unique sequences by a nearest-neighbor algorithm in which closely related sequences were merged to remove PCR and sequencing errors. V, D and J gene segments were assigned by aligning CDR3 sequences to IMGT reference sequences. For a sequence to be retained, a match of at least six nucleotides was required to both a V gene segment and a J gene segment. A rearrangement counted as productive if the CDR3 had no stop codons and remained in frame with V and J, and every other rearrangement counted as non-productive. CDR3 was defined by IMGT convention, running from the second conserved V-encoded cysteine to the conserved J-encoded phenylalanine. In an earlier analysis of approximately 500 of the donors, sequences lacking an unambiguous match to a single V gene segment were excluded. An earlier analysis of almost 600 of the donors classified V segments as functional when productive rearrangements were above 56.7% and as segregating when the standard deviation between donors was above 5%. To diagnose cytomegalovirus status from the catalog of TCR beta chain sequences, a statistical classification framework was built. In a later analysis, TCR nucleotide sequences were compared against IMGT/GENE-DB human TR gene sequences so that V and J genes could be assigned. The TCRdist pipeline was used in a later analysis to assign CDR3 sequences and most-parsimonious VDJ recombination scenarios. A later analysis defined each TCR beta chain by its CDR3 amino acid sequence plus V-gene family, and excluded reads lacking a unique V-gene family. To address suspected cross-contamination and a sequencing artifact, a later analysis removed 450 to 700 highly shared, low-generation-probability nucleotide sequences. A later analysis calculated a clonal expansion index for each public chain from normalized within-repertoire ranks of inferred template counts. In a later analysis, generation probabilities were computed with a VDJ recombination model fitted to out-of-frame rearrangements, and the resulting probabilities were checked against IGoR. In a later analysis, hypergeometric tests were used to score TCR-TCR, TCR-HLA and TCR-CMV co-occurrence, with a repertoire-size bias correction applied to TCR pairs. To estimate false discovery rates, a later analysis permuted the HLA or CMV assignments 20 times. In a later analysis, co-occurring TCRs were grouped using DBSCAN, with TCRdist sequence similarity added in when clustering inside HLA-allele-positive subsets. Repertoires with fewer than 30,000 or more than 120,000 public chains, plus five repertoires with anomalous nucleotide sharing, were excluded from co-occurrence clustering. The table comes from immuneACCESS by way of TCRdb, which keeps in-frame sequences with V and J called. Part of the clones is missing from these tables; in studies checked, under half for an unresolved V gene and the rest for unknown reasons. D and trimming come from the DNA, and the V and J calls and clone size come from that table. This sample gives around 180,000 clones in total; more than 75% of them show up just once. 1.5% to 2% of the sample is in the top ten clones.

The sequence came from a young woman in good health and CMV-seronegative. Here the chain combines TRBV18 and TRBJ2-3; 13 central nucleotides agree with TRBD2. Sequenced: PBMCs. The nucleotides read TGTGCCAGCTCACTCGGGACTAGCGGGATCACAGATACGCAGTATTTT. Translated, it gives CASSLGTSGITDTQYF.